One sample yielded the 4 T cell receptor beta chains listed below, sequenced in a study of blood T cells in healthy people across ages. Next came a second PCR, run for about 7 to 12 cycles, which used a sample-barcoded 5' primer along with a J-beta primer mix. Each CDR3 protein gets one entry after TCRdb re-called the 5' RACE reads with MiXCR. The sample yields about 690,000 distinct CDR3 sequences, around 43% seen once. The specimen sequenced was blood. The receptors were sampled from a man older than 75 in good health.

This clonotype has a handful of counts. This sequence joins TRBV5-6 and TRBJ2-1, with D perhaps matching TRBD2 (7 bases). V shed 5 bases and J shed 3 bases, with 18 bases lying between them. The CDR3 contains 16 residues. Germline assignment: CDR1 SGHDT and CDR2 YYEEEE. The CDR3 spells CASRYLGASGYNEQFF. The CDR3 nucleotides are TGTGCCAGCAGATACTTGGGGGCTAGCGGCTACAATGAGCAGTTCTTC.

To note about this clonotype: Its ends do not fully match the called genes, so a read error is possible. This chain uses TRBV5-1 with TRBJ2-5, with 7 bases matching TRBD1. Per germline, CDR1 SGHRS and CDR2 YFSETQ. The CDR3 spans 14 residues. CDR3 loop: CASSKGQNQETQYF. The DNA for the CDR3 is TGCGCCAGCAGCAAGGGACAGAACCAGGAGACCCAGTACTTC.

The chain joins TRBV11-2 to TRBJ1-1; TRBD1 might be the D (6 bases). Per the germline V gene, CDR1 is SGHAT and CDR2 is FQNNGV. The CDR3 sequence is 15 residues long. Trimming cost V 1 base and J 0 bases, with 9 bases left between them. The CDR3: CASSLGQGLNTEAFF. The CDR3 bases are TGTGCCAGCAGCTTAGGCCAGGGGCTGAACACTGAAGCTTTCTTT.

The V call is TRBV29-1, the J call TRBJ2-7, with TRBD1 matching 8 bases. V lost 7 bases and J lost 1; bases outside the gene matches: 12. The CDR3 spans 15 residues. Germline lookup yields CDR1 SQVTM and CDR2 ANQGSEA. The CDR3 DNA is TGCAGCGCCCGTGCGTTCACAGGGGGGTCCTACGAGCAGTACTTC. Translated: CSARAFTGGSYEQYF.